This T cell receptor (beta chain) is drawn from a study of shared clonotypes between healthy human individuals. Study outcomes and limitations: Generally, naive subsets came out with larger estimated richness than memory subsets.

Trimming stripped 3 bases from V and 7 bases from J, with 12 bases between. Per the germline V gene, CDR1 is MNHEY and CDR2 is SMNVEV (reference sequence). The CDR3 contains 13 residues. As concerns this clone: The antigen remains undetermined.

It was CD45RO-negative cells, positively selected for CCR7, that made up naive CD8 cells, with terminally differentiated effector memory CD45RA+ cells excluded. The method was immunoSEQ multiplex PCR; TCRdb's version includes in-frame clones alone and lacks a portion of them. The repertoire has roughly 2 million clones, approximately 95% of them found once; the top ten carry about 1.1%. The rearrangement uses TRBV27 and TRBJ1-1; no clear D gene. This sequence originates from a man aged 18-30 years in good health. The sequenced sample consisted of naive CD8+ T cells sorted from blood. The CDR3 spells CASSFRAGYEAFF. CDR3 nucleotides: TGTGCCAGCAGTTTCCGGGCGGGGTATGAAGCTTTCTTT.